This TCR beta chain comes out of a study of radiotherapy plus CTLA-4 blockade in lung cancer. Study context: Among all patients, 18% showed objective responses, while 30% to 35% had disease control.

V lost 8 bases, J lost 5 bases, and 9 bases lay in between. The CDR3 has 11 residues. CDR1 and CDR2 from the germline V gene are LNHDA and SQIVND (reference sequence). Some clones are missing from TCRdb's copy, which holds only in-frame ones; the method was immunoSEQ multiplex PCR. This table holds 70,000 to 90,000 clones, roughly 79% found once. Notes on the study in general: The study found tumor-derived TCR clones expanded in blood after radiotherapy plus ipilimumab.

About this clone itself: What it recognizes is unknown.

Chemo-refractory metastatic non-small-cell lung cancer patients underwent focal radiation alongside CTLA-4 blockade with ipilimumab. The sample in question was peripheral blood, obtained from a patient treated with radiotherapy plus ipilimumab. The V gene is TRBV19, the J gene TRBJ2-5; D perhaps matches TRBD2 (5 bases). The receptor's source is a human donor with non-small cell lung cancer whose response to radiotherapy plus ipilimumab could not be evaluated. Some clones in this sample may be carry-over from other donors' samples. The CDR3 protein is CASGRGETQYF. As DNA, the CDR3 is TGTGCCAGTGGCCGAGGGGAGACCCAGTACTTC. The full variable domain, completed using reference TRBV19 and TRBJ2-5, is DGGITQSPKYLFRKEGQNVTLSCEQNLNHDAMYWYRQDPGQGLRLIYYSQIVNDFQKGDIAEGYSVSREKKESFPLTVTSAQKNPTAFYLCASGRGETQYFGPGTRLLVL.